This T cell receptor beta chain was found in a study of memory CD4+ T cells and cytomegalovirus serostatus. Study at large: Donors were healthy Belgian adults, fewer than ten CMV seropositive and around 24 seronegative.

Sequenced by immunoSEQ multiplex PCR; TCRdb stores in-frame clones only, minus some. The table shows approximately 56,000 clones, with 82% occurring only once. The germline CDR1 and CDR2 sequences are LGHNA and YSLEER. V was cut by 1 base and J by 6 bases, with 13 bases left in between. The CDR3 contains 15 residues. The sort gate was single viable CD3+CD4+CD8-CD45RO+ cells for memory CD4+ T cells. Serostatus was set by detecting CMV pp150, pp28, p38, p52 IgG. In the case of this clone: Other DNA variants within this sample encode the same CDR3.

The receptor comes from an adult in good health and CMV-seronegative. The chain uses TRBV4-3 and TRBJ1-5; D is possibly TRBD1 (6 bases). What was sequenced was memory CD4+ T cells from blood. For the CDR3, the DNA is TGCGCCAGCAGCCAAGCGGTCAGGGGAGGTCAGCCCCAGCATTTT. Translating it yields CASSQAVRGGQPQHF.